The clone carrying this T cell receptor beta chain was recorded many times. Its antigen is not identified. The entry originates in a study of CD8 T cells in ankylosing spondylitis. Study-wide results and caveats: Relatively rare in peripheral blood, disease-linked clones were also CD8+. Certain motif variants had earlier appeared in reactive arthritis synovial fluid and blood.

The TCR beta libraries were generated through quantitative 5'-RACE incorporating molecular barcodes. TCRdb ran MiXCR on the 5' RACE reads and lists one entry per CDR3 protein. The data show roughly 200,000 distinct CDR3 sequences, 20% to 30% seen once. V was trimmed by 3 bases and J by 1 base, leaving 8 bases between them. Germline-derived CDR1 and CDR2 are SGHRS and YFSETQ. This CDR3 has 13 amino acids. The rearrangement joins TRBV5-1 to TRBJ2-7; D not resolved. This receptor was taken from a male donor with ankylosing spondylitis or in good health (not recorded which). Material for sequencing was blood, either unsorted or a sorted T cell fraction (not recorded which). CDR3 bases: TGCGCCAGCAGCTCCAGCGCTTCCTACGAGCAGTACTTC. This translates into CASSSSASYEQYF.